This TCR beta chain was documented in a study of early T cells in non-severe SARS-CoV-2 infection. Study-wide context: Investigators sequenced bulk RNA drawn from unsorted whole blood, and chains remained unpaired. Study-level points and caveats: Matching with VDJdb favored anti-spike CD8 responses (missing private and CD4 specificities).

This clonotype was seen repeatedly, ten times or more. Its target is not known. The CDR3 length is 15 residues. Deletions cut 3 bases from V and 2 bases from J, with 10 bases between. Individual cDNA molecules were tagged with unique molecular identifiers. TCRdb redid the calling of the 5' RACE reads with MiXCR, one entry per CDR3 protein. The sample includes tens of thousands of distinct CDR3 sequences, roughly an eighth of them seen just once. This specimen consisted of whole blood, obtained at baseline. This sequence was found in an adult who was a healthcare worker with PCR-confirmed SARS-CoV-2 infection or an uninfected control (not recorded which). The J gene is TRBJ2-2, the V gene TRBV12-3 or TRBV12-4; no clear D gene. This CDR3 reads CASSLGGFNTGELFF. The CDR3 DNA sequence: TGTGCCAGCAGTTTGGGTGGGTTTAACACCGGGGAGCTGTTTTTT.